A selection of T cell receptor beta chains follows, all from one sample in a study of Ad26.COV2.S vaccination and SARS-CoV-2 variants. Some clones are missing from TCRdb's copy, which holds only in-frame ones; the method was immunoSEQ multiplex PCR. The sample has over 110,000 clones, roughly 88% seen once. The sequencing here drew on peripheral blood, taken after recovery from COVID-19. The receptors stem from a human donor who had recovered from COVID-19. CDR3s include the opening cysteine and the closing phenylalanine or tryptophan. D genes are given only for firm matches. Clone size is not always given. Where it is, it says once, few, many or a class for expanded clones.

d_gene	abundance	v_gene	j_gene	CDR3aa	CDR3nt
-	few	TRBV7-9	TRBJ2-5	CASSPRSGWGEETQYF	TGTGCCAGCAGCCCCCGTTCGGGGTGGGGTGAAGAGACCCAGTACTTC
-	-	TRBV25-1	TRBJ2-3	CASTGTPSTDTQYF	TGTGCCAGCACGGGGACACCTAGCACAGATACGCAGTATTTT
TRBD2	-	TRBV3-1/TRBV3-2	TRBJ2-5	CASSPPSGAGGLGGETQYF	TGTGCCAGCAGCCCCCCGTCAGGAGCGGGGGGCCTCGGGGGAGAGACCCAGTACTTC
-	-	TRBV28	TRBJ2-6	CASSPDKTNVLTF	TGTGCCAGCAGCCCCGACAAAACCAACGTCCTGACTTTC
-	few	TRBV6-5	TRBJ1-5	CASSYGSGQPQHF	TGTGCCAGCAGTTACGGGTCTGGTCAGCCCCAGCATTTT
-	-	TRBV6-5	TRBJ1-5	CASSYSRNQPQHF	TGTGCCAGCAGTTACTCCAGGAATCAGCCCCAGCATTTT
-	once	TRBV7-9	TRBJ1-4	CASSLGGGSNEKLFF	TGTGCCAGCAGCTTAGGCGGGGGATCTAATGAAAAACTGTTTTTT
-	-	TRBV5-1	TRBJ1-6	CASRPGRESPLHF	TGCGCCAGCCGCCCGGGGAGGGAATCACCCCTCCACTTT
-	-	TRBV30	TRBJ2-5	CAWKPVQETQYF	TGTGCCTGGAAACCGGTCCAAGAGACCCAGTACTTC
-	-	TRBV7-2	TRBJ1-1	CASSLGRGNTEAFF	TGTGCCAGCAGCTTAGGAAGGGGGAACACTGAAGCTTTCTTT
TRBD1	-	TRBV19	TRBJ1-1	CASSGTANTEAFF	TGTGCCAGTAGTGGGACAGCGAACACTGAAGCTTTCTTT
TRBD1	-	TRBV19	TRBJ1-1	CASSITGGNTEAFF	TGTGCCAGTAGTATCACAGGGGGGAACACTGAAGCTTTCTTT
TRBD1	-	TRBV6-5	TRBJ2-1	CASSPDRGGNEQFF	TGTGCCAGCAGCCCAGACAGGGGCGGCAATGAGCAGTTCTTC
-	-	TRBV6-1	TRBJ1-1	CASSPWADTEAFF	TGTGCCAGCAGCCCTTGGGCCGACACTGAAGCTTTCTTT
-	-	TRBV10-3	TRBJ1-5	CAISESSLSQPQHF	TGTGCCATCAGTGAGTCTTCTCTCAGTCAGCCCCAGCATTTT
-	-	TRBV30	TRBJ2-5	CAWSPIQETQYF	TGTGCCTGGAGTCCGATCCAAGAGACCCAGTACTTC
-	-	TRBV19	TRBJ1-6	CASSMGSGYNSPLHF	TGTGCCAGTAGTATGGGATCAGGCTATAATTCACCCCTCCACTTT
TRBD1	once	TRBV4-1	TRBJ1-4	CASSASGTGEEKLFF	TGCGCCAGCAGCGCCAGCGGGACAGGGGAAGAAAAACTGTTTTTT
-	-	TRBV19	TRBJ2-3	CASSIQITDTQYF	TGTGCCAGTAGTATCCAAATCACAGATACGCAGTATTTT
TRBD2	-	TRBV9	TRBJ2-7	CASSDGGYSYEQYF	TGTGCCAGCAGCGACGGGGGGTACTCCTACGAGCAGTACTTC
-	-	TRBV2	TRBJ2-5	CASIPGRIDAETQYF	TGTGCCAGCATTCCAGGGAGAATTGATGCAGAGACCCAGTACTTC
-	-	TRBV7-9	TRBJ1-3	CASCRAGRRNTIYF	TGTGCCAGCTGCCGGGCGGGACGGCGGAACACCATATATTTT
TRBD2	-	TRBV6-1	TRBJ2-3	CASSETSGVGADTQYF	TGTGCCAGCAGTGAAACCAGCGGGGTTGGGGCAGATACGCAGTATTTT
TRBD1	-	TRBV2	TRBJ2-5	CASRPVGTGIETQYF	TGTGCCAGCAGACCCGTCGGGACAGGGATCGAGACCCAGTACTTC
-	-	TRBV3-1/TRBV3-2	TRBJ1-3	CASSPLRRTVSGNTIYF	TGTGCCAGCAGCCCCCTCCGCCGGACCGTCTCTGGAAACACCATATATTTT
-	-	TRBV5-6	TRBJ1-1	CASTLGVGSEAFF	TGTGCCAGCACCCTAGGGGTTGGGTCTGAAGCTTTCTTT
-	-	TRBV11-2	TRBJ1-2	CASSVTVGGSSGYYGYTF	TGTGCCAGCAGCGTAACAGTGGGGGGGAGTAGTGGTTACTATGGCTACACCTTC
-	few	TRBV19	TRBJ1-5	CASRGWASNQPQHF	TGTGCCAGTAGGGGCTGGGCTAGCAATCAGCCCCAGCATTTT
-	-	TRBV2	TRBJ2-4	CASSEVRVAKNIQYF	TGTGCCAGCAGCGAGGTGAGGGTTGCCAAAAACATTCAGTACTTC
-	-	TRBV18	TRBJ2-2	CASSPPVGTGELFF	TGTGCCAGCTCACCACCGGTTGGCACCGGGGAGCTGTTTTTT
-	once	TRBV11-2	TRBJ2-1	CASSLVTAPNGYEQFF	TGTGCCAGCAGCTTAGTCACCGCTCCGAACGGTTATGAGCAGTTCTTC